This T cell receptor (beta chain) was identified during a study of cytomegalovirus exposure and HLA in healthy donors. PCR employed 60 Vbeta and 13 Jbeta primers. Data came from immunoSEQ multiplex PCR; TCRdb stores just in-frame clones and leaves some out. The repertoire holds about 76,000 clones, with about four fifths as singletons. The sample was PBMCs. The receptor was derived from a woman aged 40 to 49 in good health and CMV-seropositive.

The CDR3 DNA sequence: TGTGCCAGCAGTGAAGACGGGACCAAAAACATTCAGTACTTC. Translated, it gives CASSEDGTKNIQYF. This chain connects TRBV6-1 to TRBJ2-4, with TRBD2 as a possible D gene (5 bases). The V end was cut by 1 base, the J end by 2 bases, with 6 bases between. Germline V lookup: CDR1 MNHNS, CDR2 SASEGT. The CDR3 extends over 14 amino acids.